This is a list of T cell receptor beta chains from one sample in a study of T cells after yellow fever vaccination. TCRdb itself ran the 5' RACE reads through MiXCR, one entry per CDR3 protein. Of fewer than 350,000 distinct CDR3 sequences detected, around 3.9% appear once; the ten largest clones hold 23%. The source material was PBMCs, sampled on the day of the yellow fever booster vaccination. These receptors all stem from a young man who received the YFV17D yellow fever vaccine. Both conserved end residues are part of each CDR3. The D gene is left open where the match is weak. Size values are once, few and many counts, or a class for expanded clones, and some rows have none.

CDR3 DNA: TGTGCCAGCAGCTTAGGGCACTTAGGGGAGCAGTACTTC
CDR3 protein: CASSLGHLGEQYF
V gene: TRBV11-2
CDR3 length: 13
D gene: NA
clone size: many
J gene: TRBJ2-7

CDR3 DNA: TGTGCCAGCAGTCAAAGGGCGGGACAGCCCCAGCATTTT
CDR3 protein: CASSQRAGQPQHF
V gene: TRBV6-1
CDR3 length: 13
D gene: NA
clone size: NA
J gene: TRBJ1-5

CDR3 DNA: TGTGCCAGCAGCTTCATTCTGCGGGGGCCAGGGTTGGATGGCTACACCTTC
CDR3 protein: CASSFILRGPGLDGYTF
V gene: TRBV7-2
CDR3 length: 17
D gene: NA
clone size: NA
J gene: TRBJ1-2

CDR3 DNA: TGTGCCAGCTCACCGGCGGTTAGCCCATACGAGAAGCAGTTCTTC
CDR3 protein: CASSPAVSPYEKQFF
V gene: TRBV18
CDR3 length: 15
D gene: NA
clone size: many
J gene: TRBJ2-1

CDR3 DNA: TGTGCCAGCTCACCGGTCGCAAGAAGCAATCAGCCCCAGCATTTT
CDR3 protein: CASSPVARSNQPQHF
V gene: TRBV18
CDR3 length: 15
D gene: NA
clone size: many
J gene: TRBJ1-5

CDR3 DNA: TGTGCCAGCAGCTTTAGGGCTGGAAAGCCCCAGCATTTT
CDR3 protein: CASSFRAGKPQHF
V gene: TRBV7-8
CDR3 length: 13
D gene: NA
clone size: many
J gene: TRBJ1-5

CDR3 DNA: TGTGCCAGCAGTTACTCGAGTGGAGGGACTAATGAAAAACTGTTTTTT
CDR3 protein: CASSYSSGGTNEKLFF
V gene: TRBV6-5
CDR3 length: 16
D gene: NA
clone size: many
J gene: TRBJ1-4

CDR3 DNA: TGTGCCAGCAACGAGGGGGACTCTAATGAAAAACTGTTTTTT
CDR3 protein: CASNEGDSNEKLFF
V gene: TRBV12-3/TRBV12-4
CDR3 length: 14
D gene: NA
clone size: few
J gene: TRBJ1-4

CDR3 DNA: TGTGCCAGCACCAACACAGGGGATCGCTCCTACGAGCAGTACTTC
CDR3 protein: CASTNTGDRSYEQYF
V gene: TRBV5-6
CDR3 length: 15
D gene: TRBD1
clone size: many
J gene: TRBJ2-7

CDR3 DNA: TGTGCCAGCAGTACTGACAGGAGCTCCTACAATGAGCAGTTCTTC
CDR3 protein: CASSTDRSSYNEQFF
V gene: TRBV2
CDR3 length: 15
D gene: NA
clone size: NA
J gene: TRBJ2-1

CDR3 DNA: TGTGCCAGCAGCCCCCAAAGGGATTCACCCCTCCACTTT
CDR3 protein: CASSPQRDSPLHF
V gene: TRBV12-3/TRBV12-4
CDR3 length: 13
D gene: NA
clone size: many
J gene: TRBJ1-6

CDR3 DNA: TGTGCCAGCACGGGGACGGCGGCCTATGGCTACACCTTC
CDR3 protein: CASTGTAAYGYTF
V gene: TRBV6-5
CDR3 length: 13
D gene: NA
clone size: many
J gene: TRBJ1-2

CDR3 DNA: TGCGCCAGCAGCCAAGACGCCACGTCGGGGGGCAATCAGCCCCAGCATTTT
CDR3 protein: CASSQDATSGGNQPQHF
V gene: TRBV4-3
CDR3 length: 17
D gene: NA
clone size: many
J gene: TRBJ1-5

CDR3 DNA: TGTGCCAGACATTACAGGGGGGCGAACACTGAAGCTTTCTTT
CDR3 protein: CARHYRGANTEAFF
V gene: TRBV5-5
CDR3 length: 14
D gene: TRBD1
clone size: many
J gene: TRBJ1-1

CDR3 DNA: TGTGCCACCAGTGTCGGGCACACCGGGGAGCTGTTTTTT
CDR3 protein: CATSVGHTGELFF
V gene: TRBV24-1
CDR3 length: 13
D gene: NA
clone size: few
J gene: TRBJ2-2

CDR3 DNA: TGTGCCAGCAGCTCCTCCGGGACCCCCGGCTACAATGAGCAGTTCTTC
CDR3 protein: CASSSSGTPGYNEQFF
V gene: TRBV7-2
CDR3 length: 16
D gene: NA
clone size: many
J gene: TRBJ2-1

CDR3 DNA: TGTGCCAGCAGGATAGACGAAAAACTGTTTTTT
CDR3 protein: CASRIDEKLFF
V gene: TRBV7-9
CDR3 length: 11
D gene: NA
clone size: NA
J gene: TRBJ1-4

CDR3 DNA: TGCGCCAGCAGCTTAGAATGGAATCAGCCCCAGCATTTT
CDR3 protein: CASSLEWNQPQHF
V gene: TRBV5-1
CDR3 length: 13
D gene: NA
clone size: many
J gene: TRBJ1-5

CDR3 DNA: TGCAGTGCTAGTGGTAGAAAAGAGACCCAGTACTTC
CDR3 protein: CSASGRKETQYF
V gene: TRBV20-1
CDR3 length: 12
D gene: NA
clone size: NA
J gene: TRBJ2-5

CDR3 DNA: TGTGCCAGCAGTGTGTCCCAACCCCGGATTTCAGATACGCAGTATTTT
CDR3 protein: CASSVSQPRISDTQYF
V gene: TRBV27
CDR3 length: 16
D gene: NA
clone size: NA
J gene: TRBJ2-3

CDR3 DNA: TGTGCCAGCAGACGACAGGGCTCAGATACGCAGTATTTT
CDR3 protein: CASRRQGSDTQYF
V gene: TRBV12-3/TRBV12-4
CDR3 length: 13
D gene: TRBD1
clone size: few
J gene: TRBJ2-3

CDR3 DNA: TGTGCCAGCAGCGCCCGGGGGGGCACAGTTCAAGAGACCCAGTACTTC
CDR3 protein: CASSARGGTVQETQYF
V gene: TRBV9
CDR3 length: 16
D gene: TRBD2
clone size: many
J gene: TRBJ2-5

CDR3 DNA: TGCAGCTCCCTGGACAGGGCATACGAGCAGTACTTC
CDR3 protein: CSSLDRAYEQYF
V gene: TRBV29-1
CDR3 length: 12
D gene: TRBD1
clone size: few
J gene: TRBJ2-7

CDR3 DNA: TGTGCCAGCAGCCGACACGGGACAGAAGAGACCCAGTACTTC
CDR3 protein: CASSRHGTEETQYF
V gene: TRBV11-2
CDR3 length: 14
D gene: TRBD1
clone size: many
J gene: TRBJ2-5

CDR3 DNA: TGTGCCAGCAGCCCAAAGGGGGGCGCCTGGACGGAGCAGTTCTTC
CDR3 protein: CASSPKGGAWTEQFF
V gene: TRBV14
CDR3 length: 15
D gene: NA
clone size: few
J gene: TRBJ2-1

CDR3 DNA: TGCAGTGCTAACCCCTTAACCAGGGGGCTGGATACGCAGTATTTT
CDR3 protein: CSANPLTRGLDTQYF
V gene: TRBV20-1
CDR3 length: 15
D gene: TRBD1
clone size: few
J gene: TRBJ2-3

CDR3 DNA: TGTGCCAGCAGCCCTTCGGCCCTGGAGACCCAGTACTTC
CDR3 protein: CASSPSALETQYF
V gene: TRBV7-9
CDR3 length: 13
D gene: NA
clone size: many
J gene: TRBJ2-5

CDR3 DNA: TGTGCCAGCAGCTCCTCGGGACACCCGTTTGGCGAGCAGTACTTC
CDR3 protein: CASSSSGHPFGEQYF
V gene: TRBV7-3
CDR3 length: 15
D gene: NA
clone size: many
J gene: TRBJ2-7

CDR3 DNA: TGTGCCAGCAGCGAAACGAACACCGGGGAGCTGTTTTTT
CDR3 protein: CASSETNTGELFF
V gene: TRBV6-5
CDR3 length: 13
D gene: NA
clone size: many
J gene: TRBJ2-2

CDR3 DNA: TGCAGCGCAAATGTCGGCGGCCGTAATGAAAAACTGTTTTTT
CDR3 protein: CSANVGGRNEKLFF
V gene: TRBV29-1
CDR3 length: 14
D gene: NA
clone size: many
J gene: TRBJ1-4

CDR3 DNA: TGTGCCAGCAGCCCCTCAGAGCAGATCCTAAACATTCAGTACTTC
CDR3 protein: CASSPSEQILNIQYF
V gene: TRBV9
CDR3 length: 15
D gene: NA
clone size: many
J gene: TRBJ2-4

CDR3 DNA: TGCAGCGCAACGGACCTCCAAGAGACCCAGTACTTC
CDR3 protein: CSATDLQETQYF
V gene: TRBV29-1
CDR3 length: 12
D gene: NA
clone size: many
J gene: TRBJ2-5

CDR3 DNA: TGCGCCAGCAGCGGAAGACCGGGGCCATGGGCAGATACGCAGTATTTT
CDR3 protein: CASSGRPGPWADTQYF
V gene: TRBV4-1
CDR3 length: 16
D gene: NA
clone size: many
J gene: TRBJ2-3

CDR3 DNA: TGTGCCAGCAGTCGGGCGTACACTGAAGCTTTCTTT
CDR3 protein: CASSRAYTEAFF
V gene: TRBV28
CDR3 length: 12
D gene: NA
clone size: many
J gene: TRBJ1-1

CDR3 DNA: TGTGCCAGCAGTTACTCAGCCGATAATGAGCAGTTCTTC
CDR3 protein: CASSYSADNEQFF
V gene: TRBV6-5
CDR3 length: 13
D gene: NA
clone size: many
J gene: TRBJ2-1

CDR3 DNA: TGTGCCAGCAGCTTAGCGCACCCGGGACAGGGGGTGGCAGAGCACAATGAGCAGTTCTTC
CDR3 protein: CASSLAHPGQGVAEHNEQFF
V gene: TRBV7-2
CDR3 length: 20
D gene: TRBD1
clone size: NA
J gene: TRBJ2-1

CDR3 DNA: TGTGCCAGCAGTTTCGGGACGCCAGATACGCAGTATTTT
CDR3 protein: CASSFGTPDTQYF
V gene: TRBV12-3/TRBV12-4
CDR3 length: 13
D gene: NA
clone size: many
J gene: TRBJ2-3

CDR3 DNA: TGTGCCAGCAGTCACCGCCCCCCATGGGGTACCACCGGGGAGCTGTTTTTT
CDR3 protein: CASSHRPPWGTTGELFF
V gene: TRBV11-3
CDR3 length: 17
D gene: NA
clone size: NA
J gene: TRBJ2-2

CDR3 DNA: TGCGCCAGCAGCCGAGGGGGTCTGAACACCGGGGAGCTGTTTTTT
CDR3 protein: CASSRGGLNTGELFF
V gene: TRBV5-1
CDR3 length: 15
D gene: NA
clone size: many
J gene: TRBJ2-2

CDR3 DNA: TGTGCCAGCAGCGTAGTGGGCAGGGGTGGCTACAATGAGCAGTTCTTC
CDR3 protein: CASSVVGRGGYNEQFF
V gene: TRBV9
CDR3 length: 16
D gene: NA
clone size: many
J gene: TRBJ2-1

CDR3 DNA: TGCGCCAGCGCAAGGGGTCTAGCGGGGTCAGAGACCCAGTACTTC
CDR3 protein: CASARGLAGSETQYF
V gene: TRBV4-3
CDR3 length: 15
D gene: TRBD2
clone size: NA
J gene: TRBJ2-5

CDR3 DNA: TGCGCCAGCAGCTTAGGGGATTACTACAATGAGCAGTTCTTC
CDR3 protein: CASSLGDYYNEQFF
V gene: TRBV5-1
CDR3 length: 14
D gene: NA
clone size: many
J gene: TRBJ2-1

CDR3 DNA: TGTGCCAGCAGCAGGGACCTTCGAGAGACCCAGTACTTC
CDR3 protein: CASSRDLRETQYF
V gene: TRBV6-6
CDR3 length: 13
D gene: NA
clone size: many
J gene: TRBJ2-5

CDR3 DNA: TGTGCCAGCAGTCGGTCCCGGGACAGGGCCGGGGCCAACGTCCTGACTTTC
CDR3 protein: CASSRSRDRAGANVLTF
V gene: TRBV12-3/TRBV12-4
CDR3 length: 17
D gene: TRBD1
clone size: few
J gene: TRBJ2-6

CDR3 DNA: TGTGCCAGCAGCCAGGAAACGGGACTAGCTTCCTACGAGCAGTACTTC
CDR3 protein: CASSQETGLASYEQYF
V gene: TRBV4-2
CDR3 length: 16
D gene: TRBD2
clone size: many
J gene: TRBJ2-7

CDR3 DNA: TGCGCCAGCAGCTTGGATCCCACGTTGGTTATTGGCTCCTACAATGAGCAGTTCTTC
CDR3 protein: CASSLDPTLVIGSYNEQFF
V gene: TRBV5-1
CDR3 length: 19
D gene: NA
clone size: many
J gene: TRBJ2-1

CDR3 DNA: TGTGCCAGCAGTCCAACTAGCGGGGACGCAGATACGCAGTATTTT
CDR3 protein: CASSPTSGDADTQYF
V gene: TRBV6-5
CDR3 length: 15
D gene: TRBD2
clone size: many
J gene: TRBJ2-3

CDR3 DNA: TGTGCCACCGCAGGGTCCAACTTTTACGAGCAGTACTTC
CDR3 protein: CATAGSNFYEQYF
V gene: TRBV6-5
CDR3 length: 13
D gene: NA
clone size: many
J gene: TRBJ2-7

CDR3 DNA: TGTGCCACCAGTCCGGGGACGGGCGACACCGGGGAGCTGTTTTTT
CDR3 protein: CATSPGTGDTGELFF
V gene: TRBV24-1
CDR3 length: 15
D gene: NA
clone size: NA
J gene: TRBJ2-2

CDR3 DNA: TGTGCCAGCAGCAACCCTAAGCTAGCGGGGAAGTACGAGCAGTACTTC
CDR3 protein: CASSNPKLAGKYEQYF
V gene: TRBV6-2/TRBV6-3
CDR3 length: 16
D gene: TRBD2
clone size: few
J gene: TRBJ2-7

CDR3 DNA: TGCAGCGTTGAAGAGATAACAGGGCCGAACACTGAAGCTTTCTTT
CDR3 protein: CSVEEITGPNTEAFF
V gene: TRBV29-1
CDR3 length: 15
D gene: NA
clone size: few
J gene: TRBJ1-1

CDR3 DNA: TGCAGCGTTGACAGGGGCTCCTACAATGAGCAGTTCTTC
CDR3 protein: CSVDRGSYNEQFF
V gene: TRBV29-1
CDR3 length: 13
D gene: NA
clone size: NA
J gene: TRBJ2-1

CDR3 DNA: TGCGCCAGCAGCCAAGATCAGGGGGTCACAGATACGCAGTATTTT
CDR3 protein: CASSQDQGVTDTQYF
V gene: TRBV4-3
CDR3 length: 15
D gene: TRBD1
clone size: few
J gene: TRBJ2-3